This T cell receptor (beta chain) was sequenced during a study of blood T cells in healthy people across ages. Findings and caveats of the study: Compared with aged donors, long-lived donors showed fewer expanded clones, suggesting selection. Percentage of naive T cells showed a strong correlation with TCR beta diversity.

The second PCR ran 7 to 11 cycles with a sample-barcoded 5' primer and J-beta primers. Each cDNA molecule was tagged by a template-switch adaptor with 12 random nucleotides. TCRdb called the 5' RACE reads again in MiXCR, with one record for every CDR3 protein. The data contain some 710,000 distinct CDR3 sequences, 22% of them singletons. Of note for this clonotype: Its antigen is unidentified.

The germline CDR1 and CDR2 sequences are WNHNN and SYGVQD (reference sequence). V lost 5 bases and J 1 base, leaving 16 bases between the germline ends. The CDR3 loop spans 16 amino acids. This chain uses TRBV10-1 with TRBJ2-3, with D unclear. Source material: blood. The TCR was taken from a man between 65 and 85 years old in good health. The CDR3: CASSPWTDIRTDTQYF. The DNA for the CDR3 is TGCGCCAGCAGTCCATGGACGGATATCCGCACAGATACGCAGTATTTT.